This T cell receptor beta chain came from a study of cytomegalovirus exposure and HLA in healthy donors. Study-level findings and limits: An analysis that was carried out later associated 16,000 or so TCR beta sequences with HLA alleles at 0.05 false discovery rate. Reportedly, HLA-A and HLA-B alleles of most subjects were accurately predicted from TCR beta. Presence/absence analyses treated sequencing depth as roughly uniform across donors.

Regarding this clone: Its antigen is not known.

PCR was performed using 60 Vbeta and 13 Jbeta primers. Sequencing was performed with immunoSEQ multiplex PCR; in TCRdb, only in-frame clones are kept and a portion is missing. The sample holds approximately 170,000 clones, around 75% seen once. Germline-derived CDR1 and CDR2 are MNHNS and SASEGT. V was pared by 6 bases and J by 0 bases, with 12 bases between. CDR3 size: 15 residues. This receptor was taken from a man aged 18 to 29 in good health and CMV-seropositive. V and J are TRBV6-1 and TRBJ2-1; the D gene is possibly TRBD1 (6 bases). The source material was PBMCs. The DNA for the CDR3 is TGTGCCAGCAGCGGGGACATCCTCTCCTACAATGAGCAGTTCTTC. Protein: CASSGDILSYNEQFF.